These T cell receptor beta chains were read from a single sample in a study of beta chain features in type 1 diabetes. The assay was immunoSEQ multiplex PCR, and TCRdb's table has in-frame clones only and misses some. The sample yields 140,000 or so clones, 9.2% seen once. The source material was central memory CD4+ T cells from blood. These receptors originate from a young man in good health. The CDR3 runs from the conserved cysteine through the conserved F or W. Each record gives: J gene, clone size, D gene, V gene, CDR3 DNA, CDR3 protein. The D gene is left open where the match is weak. Some rows mark clone size as missing; the rest say once, few, many or name a class of expanded clone.

TRBJ2-2 | few | NA | TRBV5-4 | TGTGCCAGCAGCTTCGTCCAACAGAACACCGGGGAGCTGTTTTTT | CASSFVQQNTGELFF
TRBJ1-2 | few | TRBD1 | TRBV7-3 | TGTGCCAGCAGCACCCAGGGGGCTGGCTACACCTTC | CASSTQGAGYTF
TRBJ2-7 | few | NA | TRBV7-2 | TGTGCCAGCAGCTTATTTGGGGGGTTCGAGCAGTACTTC | CASSLFGGFEQYF
TRBJ1-4 | NA | NA | TRBV5-6 | TGTGCCAGCAGCTTGGGCACGGGGGCTAATGAAAAACTGTTTTTT | CASSLGTGANEKLFF
TRBJ1-2 | many | TRBD1 | TRBV5-1 | TGCGCCAGCAGCTTGGGGGGACAGGGGGCCTACTATGGCTACACCTTC | CASSLGGQGAYYGYTF
TRBJ1-2 | few | NA | TRBV27 | TGTGCCAGCAGCCTGGTTCGGGGCTATGGCTACACCTTC | CASSLVRGYGYTF
TRBJ2-3 | few | NA | TRBV28 | TGTGCCAGCAGTCAGACGACCGTCCCGGGTACGCAGTATTTT | CASSQTTVPGTQYF
TRBJ2-7 | few | NA | TRBV7-3 | TGTGCCAGCAGCCACCCCGGGACAAGACCCTACGAGCAGTACTTC | CASSHPGTRPYEQYF
TRBJ2-7 | many | NA | TRBV11-1 | TGTGCCAGCAGCTTAAAGAGCTACGAGCAGTACTTC | CASSLKSYEQYF
TRBJ1-2 | many | NA | TRBV29-1 | TGCAGCGTTGGCAGGGACTATGGCTACACCTTC | CSVGRDYGYTF